This entry features one TCR beta chain sequence. Sequencing used immunoSEQ multiplex PCR; TCRdb keeps in-frame clones, though not all of them. The sample holds more than 65,000 clones, 80% seen once. Germline V lookup: CDR1 KGHSH, CDR2 LQKENI. V gave up 5 bases and J gave up 0 bases, with 11 bases separating them. This CDR3 has 15 amino acids. The record originates from a study of T cell clones after liver transplantation. The origin of this receptor is a human patient who received a liver transplant. Some T cells may originate from the graft donor. The chain recombines TRBV18 with TRBJ1-5; D is undetermined. Sequencing was performed on CD4+ T cells from blood, taken 12 months after liver transplant. The CDR3: CASSTGRLSNQPQHF. The DNA of the CDR3 is TGTGCCAGCTCAACGGGTAGACTTAGCAATCAGCCCCAGCATTTT.